This T cell receptor (beta chain) appears in the sequencing data of a study of high-grade serous ovarian cancer treatment subgroups. Data came from immunoSEQ multiplex PCR; TCRdb stores just in-frame clones and leaves some out. The sample lists some 8,000 clones; about 80% were seen once. CDR3 size: 17 residues. V dropped 3 bases and J dropped 1 base, with 16 bases sitting between them. CDR1 is SGDLS, CDR2 YYNGEE, per germline. The tumor samples were collected prior to definitive surgery or chemotherapy. Material for sequencing was tumor tissue. This TCR derives from a human donor with high-grade serous ovarian cancer. The V call is TRBV9, the J call TRBJ2-2; no definite D call. The CDR3 DNA sequence: TGTGCCAGCAGCGCCCACCCGGGTAGAAAGAACACCGGGGAGCTGTTTTTT. Its protein is CASSAHPGRKNTGELFF.